These 29 T cell receptor beta chains were sequenced from one sample in a study of shared clonotypes between healthy human individuals. Only CD45RO-negative cells positively selected for CCR7 counted as naive CD8 cells, so terminally differentiated effector memory CD45RA+ cells were excluded. TCRdb keeps only in-frame clones here, not all; method: immunoSEQ multiplex PCR. The sample shows about 680,000 clones, around 92% of them seen only once. The sequenced material came from naive CD8+ T cells sorted from blood. All receptors derive from a man aged 25-45 years in good health.

CDR3 DNA sequence: TGTGCCATCAGTGACGATGGGGGGTTGCGGCAGCCCCAGCATTTT. The encoded protein is CAISDDGGLRQPQHF. This chain uses TRBV10-3 with TRBJ1-5, with D possibly being TRBD1 (5 bases). V lost 3 bases and J 7 bases, leaving 16 bases between the germline ends. This CDR3 is built from 15 residues. The germline CDR1 and CDR2 sequences are ENHRY and SYGVKD.

This clone was seen a few times. The chain uses TRBV27 and TRBJ1-2; D unclear. The V and J ends lost 3 bases and 1 base respectively, with 9 bases between them. The CDR3 covers 14 residues. Germline values: CDR1 MNHEY, CDR2 SMNVEV (reference sequence). The CDR3 nucleotides are TGTGCCAGCAGTTTCGCACAGAGTAACTATGGCTACACCTTC. Protein product: CASSFAQSNYGYTF.

The rearrangement joins TRBV7-9 to TRBJ2-1; D possibly matches TRBD1 or TRBD2 (6 bases each). This CDR3 is 16 amino acids long. The V gene's germline CDR1 is SEHNR and CDR2 FQNEAQ (reference sequence). The V end lost 0 bases, the J end lost 4 bases, and 13 bases lay between the germline ends. The CDR3 loop is CASSLAGLQGYNEQFF. For the CDR3, the DNA is TGTGCCAGCAGCTTAGCGGGACTTCAGGGGTACAATGAGCAGTTCTTC.

The rearrangement uses TRBV6-1 and TRBJ2-1; the D gene is possibly TRBD2 (6 bases). There are 16 residues in the CDR3. CDR1 and CDR2 from the germline V gene are MNHNS and SASEGT. V lost 0 bases and J lost 3, with 12 bases in between. Written as DNA, the CDR3 is TGTGCCAGCAGTGAAGCGCAGGACTATTACTACAATGAGCAGTTCTTC. It yields the protein CASSEAQDYYYNEQFF.

As regards this clone: One end of the junction is discordant with germline, which a read error may explain. The same CDR3 can be traced to other DNA sequences in this sample. The V call is TRBV5-6, the J call TRBJ1-2; D might be TRBD1 (6 bases). CDR3 size: 12 residues. CDR1 SGHDT and CDR2 YYEEEE come from the germline V gene. The CDR3 DNA follows: TGCGCCAGCAGCCCCGGACAGTATGGCTACACCTTC. It codes for CASSPGQYGYTF. Variable domain in full (rest from reference TRBV5-6 and TRBJ1-2): DAGVTQSPTHLIKTRGQQVTLRCSPKSGHDTVSWYQQALGQGPQFIFQYYEEEERQRGNFPDRFSGHQFPNYSSELNVNALLLGDSALYLCASSPGQYGYTFGSGTRLTVV.

The V call is TRBV5-8, the J call TRBJ2-1, with D possibly TRBD1 on 5 matching bases. The germline V and J ends were trimmed by 3 bases and 8 bases, with 24 bases remaining between them. The CDR3 runs to 17 residues. CDR1 is SGHTS, CDR2 YDEGEE, per germline. The CDR3 reads CASSSTRDRARSDEQFF. As DNA, the CDR3 is TGTGCCAGCAGCTCCACGCGAGACAGAGCCCGAAGCGATGAGCAGTTCTTC.

The chain joins TRBV19 to TRBJ1-1; no reliable D call. Germline assignment: CDR1 LNHDA and CDR2 SQIVND (reference sequence). The CDR3 consists of 13 residues. V was shortened by 3 bases and J by 0 bases, with 5 bases between the two germline ends. In DNA form, the CDR3 reads TGTGCCAGTAGTATCTTGCTGAACACTGAAGCTTTCTTT. Amino acids: CASSILLNTEAFF.

The chain is built from TRBV6-1 and TRBJ2-5; D is ambiguous. The CDR3 sequence is 15 residues long. Germline CDR1 MNHNS, CDR2 SASEGT. The V end lost 2 bases, the J end lost 4 bases, and 14 bases lay between the germline ends. The CDR3 bases are TGTGCCAGCAGTGAATTTCGAAGGACCGGAGAGACCCAGTACTTC. It specifies CASSEFRRTGETQYF.

V and J are TRBV5-4 and TRBJ2-3, with D hard to call. Germline V gene data show CDR1 as SGHNT and CDR2 as YYREEE (reference sequence). The CDR3 has 13 residues. V shed 4 bases and J shed 0 bases, with 6 bases lying between them. The CDR3 sequence: CASSADSTDTQYF. CDR3 nucleotide sequence: TGTGCCAGCAGCGCGGACAGCACAGATACGCAGTATTTT. Based on the CDR3 plus reference TRBV5-4 and TRBJ2-3, the full variable domain is ETGVTQSPTHLIKTRGQQVTLRCSSQSGHNTVSWYQQALGQGPQFIFQYYREEENGRGNFPPRFSGLQFPNYSSELNVNALELDDSALYLCASSADSTDTQYFGPGTRLTVL.

The chain combines TRBV9 with TRBJ2-1; D possibly corresponds to TRBD1 (6 bases). This CDR3 region has 13 residues. Germline CDR1 and CDR2: SGDLS and YYNGEE. V was pared by 3 bases and J by 5 bases, with 9 bases between. The CDR3 protein is CASSGRQDNEQFF. CDR3 coding DNA: TGTGCCAGCAGCGGACGACAGGACAATGAGCAGTTCTTC.

The chain has TRBV9 and TRBJ2-7, with TRBD1 identical over 7 bases. The CDR3 spans 15 residues. The V gene's germline CDR1 is SGDLS and CDR2 YYNGEE. The J segment lost 3 bases and the V segment lost 4 bases, leaving 10 bases of the junction unmatched. The CDR3 here is CASSPRQGTSYEQYF. The CDR3 DNA reads as TGTGCCAGCAGCCCCCGACAGGGAACTAGCTACGAGCAGTACTTC. Filled out from reference TRBV9 and TRBJ2-7, the complete variable domain reads DSGVTQTPKHLITATGQRVTLRCSPRSGDLSVYWYQQSLDQGLQFLIQYYNGEERAKGNILERFSAQQFPDLHSELNLSSLELGDSALYFCASSPRQGTSYEQYFGPGTRLTVT.

This rearrangement joins TRBV9 to TRBJ2-1, with 8 bases lining up with TRBD2. V gave up 5 bases and J gave up 6 bases; unmatched junction bases: 4. In germline, CDR1 is SGDLS, CDR2 YYNGEE. The CDR3 length is 13 residues. The CDR3 nucleotides read TGTGCCAGCAGACCCACTAGCGGCAATGAGCAGTTCTTC. This codes for CASRPTSGNEQFF.

CDR3: CASSFNRNNEQFF. CDR3 sequence (DNA): TGTGCCAGCAGTTTCAACAGAAACAATGAGCAGTTCTTC. The chain carries TRBV27 and TRBJ2-1; D is unclear. With 3 bases removed from V and 5 bases from J, the gap between germline ends came to 8 bases. CDR1 is MNHEY and CDR2 is SMNVEV in the germline V gene (reference sequence). The CDR3 sequence is 13 residues long.

The CDR3 coding sequence is TGTGCCAGCAGCCAAGTTTATCCCGGGGCCCTCTCCGAGCAGTACTTC. Protein product: CASSQVYPGALSEQYF. V and J are TRBV4-2 and TRBJ2-7; D might be TRBD1 or TRBD2, each matching 5 bases. The V and J ends lost 1 base and 6 bases respectively, with 19 bases between them. The CDR3 sequence is 16 residues long. Germline lookup yields CDR1 LGHNA and CDR2 YNFKEQ.

In nucleotides, the CDR3 is TGTGCCACCGGTAGTGCTAGCGGTTTCCTTGGCGAGCAGTTCTTC. This codes for CATGSASGFLGEQFF. This chain joins TRBV15 and TRBJ2-1; 7 bases are a match to TRBD2. The CDR3 length is 15 residues. Germline CDR1 and CDR2: LNHNV and YYDKDF (reference sequence). The ends lost 8 bases at V and 10 bases at J; junction bases unmatched: 17. Using reference TRBV15 and TRBJ2-1 for the parts outside the CDR3, the full variable domain is DAMVIQNPRYQVTQFGKPVTLSCSQTLNHNVMYWYQQKSSQAPKLLFHYYDKDFNNEADTPDNFQSRRPNTSFCFLDIRSPGLGDTAMYLCATGSASGFLGEQFFGPGTRLTVL.

The rearrangement joins TRBV14 to TRBJ2-5; 12 bases line up with TRBD1. The tail of the sequence fits TRBJ2-7 better, so the J call may be wrong. The CDR3 extends over 16 amino acids. Germline V gene data show CDR1 as SGHDN and CDR2 as FVKESK. Here the CDR3 DNA reads TGTGCCAGCAGCCCCGAAGGGACAGGGGGCTTCTACGAGCAGTACTTC. Amino acids: CASSPEGTGGFYEQYF.

Notes on this clone: Other DNA sequences in the same sample also yield this CDR3. The V and J genes are TRBV9 and TRBJ2-5; 9 nucleotides align to TRBD2. V gave up 0 bases and J gave up 2 bases; unmatched junction bases: 2. Germline CDR1 is SGDLS and CDR2 is YYNGEE. There are 15 residues in the CDR3. CDR3 residues: CASSVGLAAQETQYF. Here the CDR3 DNA reads TGTGCCAGCAGCGTAGGACTAGCGGCGCAAGAGACCCAGTACTTC. The full variable domain, rest sourced from reference TRBV9 and TRBJ2-5, is DSGVTQTPKHLITATGQRVTLRCSPRSGDLSVYWYQQSLDQGLQFLIQYYNGEERAKGNILERFSAQQFPDLHSELNLSSLELGDSALYFCASSVGLAAQETQYFGPGTRLLVL.

In nucleotides, the CDR3 is TGTGCCAGCAGCCCACAGGGGGGGCTGGAGACCCAGTACTTC. Translated, it gives CASSPQGGLETQYF. V gene TRBV5-4 combines with J gene TRBJ2-5; possible D gene TRBD1, 8 bases. The CDR3 contains 14 residues. Germline CDR1 reads SGHNT; CDR2 reads YYREEE (reference sequence). Trimming cost V 4 bases and J 5 bases, with 15 bases left between them.

J is TRBJ2-7 and V is TRBV4-3, with D perhaps assigned TRBD1 or TRBD2 (6 bases each). The ends were cut back, 2 bases at V and 4 bases at J, with 15 bases in the middle. Germline CDR1 LGHNA, CDR2 YSLEER. The CDR3 totals 15 residues. The chain's CDR3 is CASSQHREVGYEQYF. CDR3 bases: TGCGCCAGCAGCCAACACAGGGAGGTTGGATACGAGCAGTACTTC.

The chain combines TRBV18 with TRBJ2-4; a weak D match, TRBD1 (6 bases). Germline values: CDR1 KGHSH, CDR2 LQKENI. V was trimmed by 6 bases and J by 5 bases, leaving 20 bases between them. The length of the CDR3 is 16 residues. CDR3 loop: CASSPDRDRPENIQYF. The CDR3 nucleotides read TGTGCCAGCTCCCCCGATAGAGACAGGCCCGAAAACATTCAGTACTTC.

CDR3 region: CASSSGTLTIYEQYF. The CDR3 DNA reads TGTGCCAGCAGCTCCGGGACATTAACTATTTACGAGCAGTACTTC. The rearrangement links TRBV7-9 to TRBJ2-7; tentative D call: TRBD1 (6 bases). The germline gives CDR1 SEHNR, CDR2 FQNEAQ (reference sequence). This CDR3 spans 15 amino acids. V lost 4 bases, J lost 4 bases, and 17 bases lay in between.

V gene TRBV5-5 combines with J gene TRBJ2-7; 7 nucleotides match TRBD1. CDR1 is SGHKS, CDR2 YYEKEE, per germline (reference sequence). The CDR3 sequence is 14 residues long. The V segment lost 3 bases and the J segment 7 bases; nucleotides outside the gene matches: 10. The CDR3 DNA follows: TGTGCCAGCAGCTGGACAGGCCCACCGGAAGAGCAGTACTTC. Residues: CASSWTGPPEEQYF. The full variable domain, in which reference TRBV5-5 and TRBJ2-7 provide the parts outside the CDR3, is DAGVTQSPTHLIKTRGQQVTLRCSPISGHKSVSWYQQVLGQGPQFIFQYYEKEERGRGNFPDRFSARQFPNYSSELNVNALLLGDSALYLCASSWTGPPEEQYFGPGTRLTVT.

The CDR3 is CASTRGAGTYEQYF. CDR3 in DNA: TGTGCCAGTACGCGGGGGGCCGGGACCTACGAGCAGTACTTC. J is TRBJ2-7 and V is TRBV9, with 8 bases fitting TRBD2. Germline-derived CDR1 and CDR2 are SGDLS and YYNGEE. Trimming removed 8 bases from V and 2 bases from J; junction bases left unmatched: 9. The CDR3 is made up of 14 amino acids.

This clone occurred once. At one end the junction does not follow the germline gene, possibly because of a read error. The chain links TRBV27 to TRBJ1-1; 9 bases line up with TRBD1. The CDR3 totals 17 residues. Germline lookup yields CDR1 MNHEY and CDR2 SMNVEV (reference sequence). For the CDR3, the DNA is TGTGCCAGCAGTTCTCGCCTTTCCGGGACAGGGAACCCTGAAGCTTTCTTT. Its protein is CASSSRLSGTGNPEAFF.

The V call is TRBV19, the J call TRBJ1-5; TRBD1 matches 8 bases. V dropped 4 bases and J dropped 1; count of bases not matched to a gene: 9. The CDR3 totals 17 residues. Per germline, CDR1 LNHDA and CDR2 SQIVND (reference sequence). The CDR3 region has the DNA TGTGCCAGTAGTAAAAATCGACAGGGGCTAAGCAATCAGCCCCAGCATTTT. Encoded protein: CASSKNRQGLSNQPQHF.

This chain joins TRBV5-6 and TRBJ1-3, with D perhaps TRBD1 (5 bases). Germline CDR1 reads SGHDT; CDR2 reads YYEEEE. Trimming shortened V by 4 bases and J by 0 bases, and 11 bases separated the two germline ends. This CDR3 has 15 residues. The CDR3 DNA reads as TGTGCCAGCAGCCCCGGGACGGACTCTGGAAACACCATATATTTT. This sequence encodes CASSPGTDSGNTIYF.

The count of this clone is one. The CDR3 coding sequence is TGTGCCACCAGCAGAGTTTCGAAAAAACTGTTTTTT. Amino acids: CATSRVSKKLFF. The chain combines TRBV15 with TRBJ1-4; D not resolved. V lost 1 base to trimming and J lost 9 bases, with 6 bases between them. The CDR3 is 12 residues long. CDR1 and CDR2 from the germline V gene are LNHNV and YYDKDF (reference sequence).

The chain has TRBV4-1 and TRBJ1-1; a weak D match, TRBD1 (6 bases). The germline CDR1 and CDR2 sequences are MGHRA and YSYEKL. Trimming took off 2 bases at V and 1 base at J, with 11 bases between the two ends. The CDR3 spans 15 residues. CDR3 DNA: TGCGCCAGCAGCCAAAACAGGGTGACGAACACTGAAGCTTTCTTT. Its protein product is CASSQNRVTNTEAFF.

CDR3 sequence (DNA): TGTGCCAGCAGTTACCGGGATGGGACAGGTTTCACAGATACGCAGTATTTT. This codes for CASSYRDGTGFTDTQYF. The J gene is TRBJ2-3, the V gene TRBV7-2, with TRBD1 matching over 8 bases. The V gene end was trimmed by 6 bases and the J gene end by 2 bases; junction bases not matched to a gene: 13. The germline V gene encodes CDR1 SGHTA and CDR2 FQGNSA. This CDR3 is 17 amino acids long. The full variable domain, in which reference TRBV7-2 and TRBJ2-3 provide the parts outside the CDR3, is GAGVSQSPSNKVTEKGKDVELRCDPISGHTALYWYRQSLGQGLEFLIYFQGNSAPDKSGLPSDRFSAERTGGSVSTLTIQRTQQEDSAVYLCASSYRDGTGFTDTQYFGPGTRLTVL.